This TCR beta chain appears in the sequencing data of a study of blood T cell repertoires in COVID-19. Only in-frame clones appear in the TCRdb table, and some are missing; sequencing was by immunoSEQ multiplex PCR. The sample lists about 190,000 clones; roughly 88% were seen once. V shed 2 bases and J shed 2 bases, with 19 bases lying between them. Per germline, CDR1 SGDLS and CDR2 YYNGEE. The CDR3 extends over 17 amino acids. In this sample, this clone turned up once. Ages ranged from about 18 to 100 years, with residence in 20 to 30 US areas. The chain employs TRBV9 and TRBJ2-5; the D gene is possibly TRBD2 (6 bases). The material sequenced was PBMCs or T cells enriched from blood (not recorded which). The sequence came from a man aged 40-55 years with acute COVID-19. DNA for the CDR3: TGTGCCAGCAGCGTTTCGGACTACCCTTACGCACAAGAGACCCAGTACTTC. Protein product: CASSVSDYPYAQETQYF.